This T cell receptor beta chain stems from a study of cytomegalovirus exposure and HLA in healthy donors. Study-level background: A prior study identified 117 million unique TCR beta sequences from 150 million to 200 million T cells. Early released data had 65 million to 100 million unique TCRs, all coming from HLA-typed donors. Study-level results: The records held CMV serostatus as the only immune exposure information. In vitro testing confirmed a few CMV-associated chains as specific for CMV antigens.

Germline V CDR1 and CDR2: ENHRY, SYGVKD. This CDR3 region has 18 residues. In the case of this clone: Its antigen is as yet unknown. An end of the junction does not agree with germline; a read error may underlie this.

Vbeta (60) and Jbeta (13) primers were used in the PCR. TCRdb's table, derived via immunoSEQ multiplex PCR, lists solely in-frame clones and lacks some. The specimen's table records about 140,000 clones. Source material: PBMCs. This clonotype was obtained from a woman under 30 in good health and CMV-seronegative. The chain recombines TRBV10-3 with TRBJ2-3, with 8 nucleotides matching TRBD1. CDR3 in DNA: TGTACCATCAGCCTTACTTTTGCGACAGGGGCAGGGACAGATACGCAGTATTTT. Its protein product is CTISLTFATGAGTDTQYF.